The 32 T cell receptor beta chains below all came from one sample that was sequenced in a study of CD8+ T cells in alopecia areata. Extraction of RNA preceded its reverse transcription into cDNA, which served as the sequencing template. Libraries were prepared by immunoSEQ multiplex PCR; TCRdb keeps only in-frame clonotypes and omits some of them. The repertoire consists of approximately 110,000 clones, with around 50% occurring once and the leading ten covering 10% to 15%. Treatment of the sample: oral pan-JAK inhibitor, 5-10 mg twice daily. Material: CD8+ T cells sorted from blood, obtained at week 24, from a patient treated with tofacitinib. These TCRs come from a human donor with alopecia areata.

This clone was observed a few times. The V and J genes are TRBV7-8 and TRBJ2-5, with TRBD2 matching over 8 bases. After removal of 2 bases from V and 1 base from J, the junction contained 6 bases not matched to a gene. The V gene's germline CDR1 is SGHVS and CDR2 FQNEAQ. The CDR3 is made up of 16 amino acids. The CDR3 DNA is TGTGCCAGCAGCTTATCCGGCGGGGGGCTCCAAGAGACCCAGTACTTC. This encodes CASSLSGGGLQETQYF.

The chain is built from TRBV2 and TRBJ2-1, with D perhaps matching TRBD2 (7 bases). Germline-derived CDR1 and CDR2 are SNHLY and FYNNEI. Trimming pared 5 bases from V and 4 bases from J, leaving 12 bases between. This CDR3 comprises 14 residues. This CDR3 reads CASSRGGPYNEQFF. For the CDR3, the DNA is TGTGCCAGCAGTAGGGGGGGCCCATACAATGAGCAGTTCTTC.

The V call is TRBV6-6, the J call TRBJ1-6; 7 bases are a match to TRBD1. Germline V gives CDR1 MNHNY, CDR2 SVGAGI (reference sequence). CDR3 length: 12 residues. CDR3 loop: CAVAGGNSPLHF. The CDR3 DNA sequence: TGTGCTGTTGCAGGGGGAAATTCACCCCTCCACTTT.

The chain combines TRBV5-1 with TRBJ2-3; 15 bases agree with TRBD2. This CDR3 has 18 amino acids. CDR1 is SGHRS and CDR2 is YFSETQ in the germline V gene. V shed 4 bases, J shed 4 bases, and the junction held 10 bases outside the gene matches. The CDR3 bases are TGCGCCAGCAGCCACCCTGGACTAGCGGGGGGGCCTCCAGATACGCAGTATTTT. The encoded protein is CASSHPGLAGGPPDTQYF. Full variable domain (rest looked up from reference TRBV5-1 and TRBJ2-3): KAGVTQTPRYLIKTRGQQVTLSCSPISGHRSVSWYQQTPGQGLQFLFEYFSETQRNKGNFPGRFSGRQFSNSRSEMNVSTLELGDSALYLCASSHPGLAGGPPDTQYFGPGTRLTVL.

The rearrangement joins TRBV30 to TRBJ2-3; TRBD1 is a possible D gene (5 bases). Germline V lookup: CDR1 GTSNPN, CDR2 SVGIG (reference sequence). The CDR3 has 14 amino acids. V shed 4 bases and J shed 2 bases, with 13 bases lying between them. CDR3 in amino acids: CAWIGVANTDTQYF. The CDR3 coding sequence is TGTGCCTGGATAGGGGTCGCGAACACAGATACGCAGTATTTT.

In the case of this clone: A junction boundary mismatches the germline segment, possibly from a read error. Other DNA variants within this sample encode the same CDR3. The V call is TRBV14, the J call TRBJ2-5; 9 positions match TRBD1. The CDR3 runs 16 residues. Germline values: CDR1 SGHDN, CDR2 FVKESK. In DNA, the CDR3 is TGTGCCAGTAGCCAAGGGGACAGGGAAAACCAAGAGACCCAGTACTTC. Protein product: CASSQGDRENQETQYF.

This chain links TRBV2 with TRBJ1-6; D ambiguous. Germline V lookup: CDR1 SNHLY, CDR2 FYNNEI. Trimming removed 8 bases at V and 7 bases at J, with 9 bases between. The CDR3 covers 12 residues. The CDR3 loop reads CASLSRNSPLHF. The CDR3 DNA reads as TGTGCCAGCCTCAGCCGCAATTCACCCCTCCACTTT.

The V gene is TRBV2, the J gene TRBJ2-6; D gene ambiguous. The germline CDR1 and CDR2 sequences are SNHLY and FYNNEI. This CDR3 contains 17 residues. V lost 2 bases and J 0 bases, leaving 11 bases between the germline ends. As DNA, the CDR3 is TGTGCCAGCAGTGAACGGAGTGGGTTCTCTGGGGCCAACGTCCTGACTTTC. It encodes CASSERSGFSGANVLTF. The full variable domain, completed using reference TRBV2 and TRBJ2-6, is EPEVTQTPSHQVTQMGQEVILRCVPISNHLYFYWYRQILGQKVEFLVSFYNNEISEKSEIFDDQFSVERPDGSNFTLKIRSTKLEDSAMYFCASSERSGFSGANVLTFGAGSRLTVL.

The chain employs TRBV27 and TRBJ2-7; the D gene is possibly TRBD1 (6 bases). This CDR3 region has 13 residues. Germline V gene data show CDR1 as MNHEY and CDR2 as SMNVEV (reference sequence). Trimming took 8 bases from V and 2 from J, leaving 13 bases between them. CDR3: CASATQGPYEQYF. The CDR3 nucleotides are TGTGCCAGCGCTACACAGGGCCCCTACGAGCAGTACTTC.

The count of this clone is one. Distinct nucleotide sequences in the sample also encode this CDR3. This chain links TRBV5-1 with TRBJ1-2, with no clear D. The germline V gene encodes CDR1 SGHRS and CDR2 YFSETQ. CDR3 length equals 12 residues. V dropped 0 bases and J dropped 4 bases, with 4 bases sitting between them. For the CDR3, the DNA is TGCGCCAGCAGCTTGGAAGGCTATGGCTACACCTTC. It is translated as CASSLEGYGYTF.

This rearrangement joins TRBV13 to TRBJ1-4, with 9 bases that match TRBD1. The CDR3 is 14 amino acids. Germline V gene data show CDR1 as PRHDT and CDR2 as FYEKMQ (reference sequence). Trimming removed 3 bases from V and 5 bases from J; junction bases left unmatched: 1. CDR3 residues: CASSLGQGNEKLFF. The CDR3 nucleotides read TGTGCCAGCAGCTTGGGACAGGGCAATGAAAAACTGTTTTTT.

This clone was seen at least ten times. The chain carries TRBV6-4 and TRBJ2-2, with D perhaps matching TRBD1 or TRBD2 (5 bases each). The CDR3 is 13 amino acids. The V and J ends lost 2 bases and 4 bases respectively, with 5 bases between them. Germline-derived CDR1 and CDR2 are MRHNA and SNTAGT. In DNA form, the CDR3 reads TGTGCCAGCAGTGACGGGGGCACCGGGGAGCTGTTTTTT. It specifies CASSDGGTGELFF.

This clone was found a few times. The chain uses TRBV5-6 and TRBJ1-5; D is perhaps TRBD1 (5 bases). The V end lost 2 bases, the J end lost 4 bases, and 10 bases lay between the germline ends. Germline assignment: CDR1 SGHDT and CDR2 YYEEEE. The CDR3 contains 14 residues. The CDR3 sequence is CASSFWGRNQPQHF. The CDR3, as DNA: TGTGCCAGCAGCTTCTGGGGCAGAAATCAGCCCCAGCATTTT.

J is TRBJ1-1 and V is TRBV13, with TRBD1 matching 8 bases. This CDR3 has 15 residues. CDR1 and CDR2 (germline): PRHDT, FYEKMQ (reference sequence). The J segment lost 4 bases and the V segment lost 5 bases, leaving 9 bases of the junction unmatched. The DNA of the CDR3 is TGTGCCAGCAGCCCGACAGGGGCGTTGAGCACTGAAGCTTTCTTT. Amino acid sequence: CASSPTGALSTEAFF.

The chain carries TRBV18 and TRBJ2-7, with D hard to call. CDR3 length: 12 residues. V was shortened by 6 bases and J by 0 bases, with 6 bases between the two germline ends. Germline V CDR1 and CDR2: KGHSH, LQKENI. CDR3 loop: CASSPSSYEQYF. CDR3 sequence (DNA): TGTGCCAGCTCCCCTTCCTCCTACGAGCAGTACTTC.

The DNA of the CDR3 is TGTGCCAGCAGTTTCGCAGGCTCGAAATGGGCTGAAAAACTGTTTTTT. Encoded protein: CASSFAGSKWAEKLFF. The chain has TRBV27 and TRBJ1-4, with D uncertain. CDR1 is MNHEY and CDR2 is SMNVEV in the germline V gene (reference sequence). V shed 3 bases and J shed 7 bases, with 18 bases lying between them. The CDR3 totals 16 residues.

This clone was recorded a few times. V is TRBV29-1 and J is TRBJ1-6, with D perhaps TRBD1 (6 bases). V was shortened by 2 bases and J by 15 bases, with 11 bases between the two germline ends. This CDR3 is 11 amino acids long. Germline V gene lookup returns CDR1 SQVTM and CDR2 ANQGSEA. The chain's CDR3 is CSVESRGLLHF. In DNA form, the CDR3 reads TGCAGCGTTGAATCCAGGGGTCTCCTCCACTTT.

The chain uses TRBV5-4 and TRBJ2-3, with D possibly being TRBD1 (6 bases). Germline V gene lookup returns CDR1 SGHNT and CDR2 YYREEE (reference sequence). CDR3 length: 15 residues. The V end lost 4 bases, the J end lost 2 bases, and 14 bases lay between the germline ends. This chain's CDR3 is CASSNRVPSTDTQYF. As DNA, the CDR3 is TGTGCCAGCAGCAACAGGGTCCCATCCACAGATACGCAGTATTTT.

This clone was counted only a few times. J is TRBJ1-1 and V is TRBV29-1, with D possibly TRBD1 on 5 matching bases. Trimming cost V 5 bases and J 1 base, with 8 bases left between them. Per the germline V gene, CDR1 is SQVTM and CDR2 is ANQGSEA. CDR3 size: 12 residues. The CDR3 reads CSVLTENTEAFF. The CDR3 nucleotides are TGCAGCGTTTTGACAGAGAACACTGAAGCTTTCTTT.

This clone was detected only a few times. The CDR3 nucleotides are TGTGCCACCAGCAGCGGGGGGGCCACAGATACGCAGTATTTT. Amino acids: CATSSGGATDTQYF. This rearrangement joins TRBV15 to TRBJ2-3, with 8 bases matching TRBD2. The CDR3 runs to 14 residues. Germline loops: CDR1 LNHNV, CDR2 YYDKDF (reference sequence). V lost 3 bases and J lost 2; bases outside the gene matches: 1.

The chain joins TRBV9 to TRBJ2-1, with D unresolved. Trimming removed 0 bases from V and 0 bases from J, with 7 bases in between. This CDR3 is 15 amino acids long. The germline gives CDR1 SGDLS, CDR2 YYNGEE. The CDR3 loop is CASSVELSSYNEQFF. CDR3 nucleotides: TGTGCCAGCAGCGTAGAGCTGAGCTCCTACAATGAGCAGTTCTTC. Looking up the rest from reference TRBV9 and TRBJ2-1 gives the full variable domain: DSGVTQTPKHLITATGQRVTLRCSPRSGDLSVYWYQQSLDQGLQFLIQYYNGEERAKGNILERFSAQQFPDLHSELNLSSLELGDSALYFCASSVELSSYNEQFFGPGTRLTVL.

The chain is built from TRBV30 and TRBJ2-7; D perhaps matches TRBD2 (6 bases). Germline values: CDR1 GTSNPN, CDR2 SVGIG (reference sequence). V lost 5 bases to trimming and J lost 5 bases, with 16 bases between them. The CDR3 sequence is 13 residues long. The CDR3 loop is CAWCGAGWNEQYF. The DNA for the CDR3 is TGTGCCTGGTGCGGTGCGGGGTGGAACGAGCAGTACTTC.

Only a few counts were recorded for this clone. CDR3 region: CATRGADYNEQFF. The CDR3 DNA reads as TGTGCCACCCGGGGGGCCGACTACAATGAGCAGTTCTTC. This chain connects TRBV27 to TRBJ2-1; D may be TRBD2 (7 bases). The CDR3 totals 13 residues. Germline CDR1 is MNHEY and CDR2 is SMNVEV (reference sequence). V dropped 10 bases and J dropped 3 bases, with 13 bases sitting between them.

The gene calls are TRBV9 and TRBJ2-7; 9 nucleotides line up with TRBD1. The germline V gene has CDR1 SGDLS and CDR2 YYNGEE. Unmatched junction bases numbered 9, after V lost 7 bases and J lost 4 bases. This CDR3 region has 14 residues. CDR3 loop: CASGDTDRGYEQYF. CDR3 sequence (DNA): TGTGCCAGCGGGGACACGGACAGGGGTTACGAGCAGTACTTC.

This clone has just a few counts. V gene TRBV19 combines with J gene TRBJ2-2; D remains ambiguous. V lost 1 base and J lost 4, with 13 bases in between. From germline, CDR1 is LNHDA and CDR2 SQIVND (reference sequence). This CDR3 has 16 amino acids. The CDR3 DNA reads as TGTGCCAGTAGTATAGTTCTTCTAGGACCCACCGGGGAGCTGTTTTTT. It translates to CASSIVLLGPTGELFF.

The chain carries TRBV5-1 and TRBJ1-2; D gene uncertain. This CDR3 is built from 12 residues. The ends were cut back, 4 bases at V and 7 bases at J, with 11 bases in the middle. From germline, CDR1 is SGHRS and CDR2 YFSETQ. The chain's CDR3 is CASSPGHLGYTF. CDR3 bases: TGCGCCAGCAGCCCCGGGCACCTTGGCTACACCTTC.

The rearrangement joins TRBV21-1 to TRBJ1-2; the table's D call, TRBD1, was not checked against the DNA. TRBV21-1 is labeled a pseudogene. CDR3 length: 14 amino acids. In DNA form, the CDR3 reads TGTGCCAGCAGCAGGACAGGGCCGTCCTATGGCTACACCTTC. It codes for CASSRTGPSYGYTF.

The chain carries TRBV9 and TRBJ2-3; 8 bases line up with TRBD2. The V gene's germline CDR1 is SGDLS and CDR2 YYNGEE. After removal of 0 bases from V and 1 base from J, the junction contained 10 bases not matched to a gene. The CDR3 has 18 residues. As DNA, the CDR3 is TGTGCCAGCAGCGTAGACGGACGGGGGGGCCGTGGCACAGATACGCAGTATTTT. This encodes CASSVDGRGGRGTDTQYF. Supplemented by reference TRBV9 and TRBJ2-3, the full variable domain reads DSGVTQTPKHLITATGQRVTLRCSPRSGDLSVYWYQQSLDQGLQFLIQYYNGEERAKGNILERFSAQQFPDLHSELNLSSLELGDSALYFCASSVDGRGGRGTDTQYFGPGTRLTVL.

This clone appeared a few times. The chain couples TRBV7-9 to TRBJ2-7; TRBD2 aligns across 10 bases. Germline assignment: CDR1 SEHNR and CDR2 FQNEAQ (reference sequence). With 5 bases clipped from V and 6 bases from J, the junction kept 7 bases outside the gene matches. The CDR3 length is 14 residues. The CDR3 protein is CASSTSGGASEQYF. The CDR3, as DNA: TGTGCCAGCAGCACAAGCGGGGGGGCTTCCGAGCAGTACTTC.

The J gene is TRBJ1-1, the V gene TRBV5-6; no clear D. Germline V gene data show CDR1 as SGHDT and CDR2 as YYEEEE. CDR3 length: 15 residues. The ends were cut back, 4 bases at V and 0 bases at J, with 13 bases in the middle. CDR3 protein: CASSPMRNMNTEAFF. The CDR3 coding sequence is TGTGCCAGCAGCCCTATGAGGAACATGAACACTGAAGCTTTCTTT. The variable domain in full, completed from reference TRBV5-6 and TRBJ1-1, reads DAGVTQSPTHLIKTRGQQVTLRCSPKSGHDTVSWYQQALGQGPQFIFQYYEEEERQRGNFPDRFSGHQFPNYSSELNVNALLLGDSALYLCASSPMRNMNTEAFFGQGTRLTVV.

This clone appeared a few times. The same CDR3 can be traced to other DNA sequences in this sample. This chain uses TRBV27 with TRBJ2-7; TRBD2 matches 8 bases. Germline V lookup: CDR1 MNHEY, CDR2 SMNVEV (reference sequence). With 2 bases clipped from V and 4 bases from J, the junction kept 1 base outside the gene matches. The CDR3 spans 13 residues. In nucleotides, the CDR3 is TGTGCCAGCAGTTTAGCGGGGGGATACGAGCAGTACTTC. Protein: CASSLAGGYEQYF.

Only a few counts were recorded for this clone. The chain carries TRBV10-2 and TRBJ1-1; tentatively, D is TRBD1 (6 bases). Germline CDR1 is WSHSY and CDR2 is SAAADI. The CDR3 is 15 amino acids. V was shortened by 8 bases and J by 3 bases, with 19 bases between the two germline ends. The CDR3 nucleotides are TGCGCCAGCGGAAGTTGGGGGGCCGGGGACACTGAAGCTTTCTTT. As protein: CASGSWGAGDTEAFF.